The 6 T cell receptor beta chains below come from one sample, sequenced in a study of cytomegalovirus exposure and HLA in healthy donors. The PCR was carried out with 60 Vbeta primers and 13 Jbeta primers. The protocol was immunoSEQ multiplex PCR, while the TCRdb copy is restricted to in-frame clones and leaves out a portion. The data show about 140,000 clones, with nearly 90% seen just once and 0.45% to 0.55% held by the top ten. Source material: PBMCs. These receptors originate from a woman in her 40s in good health and CMV-seronegative.

The genes are TRBV5-1 and TRBJ1-2; no clear D gene. The CDR3 is made up of 14 amino acids. The germline V and J ends were trimmed by 5 bases and 4 bases, with 15 bases remaining between them. CDR1 and CDR2 from the germline V gene are SGHRS and YFSETQ. Here the CDR3 DNA reads TGCGCCAGCAGTTCCTCCACTTCGAGCTATGGCTACACCTTC. It is translated as CASSSSTSSYGYTF. The full variable domain, its missing parts supplied by reference TRBV5-1 and TRBJ1-2, is KAGVTQTPRYLIKTRGQQVTLSCSPISGHRSVSWYQQTPGQGLQFLFEYFSETQRNKGNFPGRFSGRQFSNSRSEMNVSTLELGDSALYLCASSSSTSSYGYTFGSGTRLTVV.

With respect to this clone: This sample includes further DNA sequences coding for the same CDR3. The rearrangement joins TRBV29-1 to TRBJ1-1; D might be TRBD1 (5 bases). Germline V gene data show CDR1 as SQVTM and CDR2 as ANQGSEA. V was pared by 5 bases and J by 0 bases, with 13 bases between. CDR3 size: 14 residues. Here the CDR3 reads CSVSGSQMNTEAFF. The CDR3 region has the DNA TGCAGCGTTTCAGGGTCACAAATGAACACTGAAGCTTTCTTT. The full variable domain, completed using reference TRBV29-1 and TRBJ1-1, is SAVISQKPSRDICQRGTSLTIQCQVDSQVTMMFWYRQQPGQSLTLIATANQGSEATYESGFVIDKFPISRPNLTFSTLTVSNMSPEDSSIYLCSVSGSQMNTEAFFGQGTRLTVV.

This chain links TRBV2 with TRBJ1-1, with no clear D. Germline V gene data show CDR1 as SNHLY and CDR2 as FYNNEI. V lost 7 bases to trimming and J lost 0 bases, with 9 bases between them. There are 13 residues in the CDR3. CDR3 loop: CASNREMNTEAFF. The CDR3 coding sequence is TGTGCCAGCAATAGAGAAATGAACACTGAAGCTTTCTTT.

The genes are TRBV4-2 and TRBJ2-2; a weak D match, TRBD2 (5 bases). The CDR3 contains 19 residues. Looked up from germline, CDR1 is LGHNA and CDR2 is YNFKEQ. Between the trimmed V and J ends, which lost 1 base and 4 bases, there was a span of 22 bases. The CDR3: CASSQGKSGWERSTGELFF. CDR3 nucleotides: TGTGCCAGCAGCCAAGGGAAGTCCGGCTGGGAGAGATCCACCGGGGAGCTGTTTTTT.

The chain combines TRBV5-4 with TRBJ1-1, with 10 nucleotides matching TRBD1. The CDR3 runs to 15 residues. J lost 6 bases, V lost 0 bases, and 5 bases had no gene match. Germline V lookup: CDR1 SGHNT, CDR2 YYREEE (reference sequence). The CDR3 nucleotides read TGTGCCAGCAGCTTGGAGACAGGGGGCCGGGCTGAAGCTTTCTTT. It yields the protein CASSLETGGRAEAFF.

The J gene is TRBJ2-7, the V gene TRBV6-1; 13 bases map to TRBD2. Germline V gene data show CDR1 as MNHNS and CDR2 as SASEGT. There are 16 residues in the CDR3. The ends lost 4 bases at V and 3 bases at J; junction bases unmatched: 6. In DNA form, the CDR3 reads TGTGCCAGCAGTGCCAGCCGGACTAGCGGGAGCTACGAGCAGTACTTC. As protein: CASSASRTSGSYEQYF.